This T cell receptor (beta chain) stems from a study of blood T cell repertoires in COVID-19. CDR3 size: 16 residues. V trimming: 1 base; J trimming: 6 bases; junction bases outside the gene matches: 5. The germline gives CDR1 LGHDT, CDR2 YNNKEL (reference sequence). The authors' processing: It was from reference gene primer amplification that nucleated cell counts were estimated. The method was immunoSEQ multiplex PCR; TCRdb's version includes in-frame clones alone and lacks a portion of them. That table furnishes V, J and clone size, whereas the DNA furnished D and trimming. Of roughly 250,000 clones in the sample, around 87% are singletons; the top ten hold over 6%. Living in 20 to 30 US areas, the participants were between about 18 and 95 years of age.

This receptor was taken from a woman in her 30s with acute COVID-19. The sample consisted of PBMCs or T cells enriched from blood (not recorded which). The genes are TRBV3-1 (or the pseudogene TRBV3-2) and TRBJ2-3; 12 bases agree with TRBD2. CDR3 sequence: CASSQGLAGGPDTQYF. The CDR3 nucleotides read TGTGCCAGCAGCCAAGGGCTAGCGGGAGGGCCGGATACGCAGTATTTT.